This T cell receptor beta chain was identified in a study of OX40 agonist ivuxolimab in advanced cancers. As for the study more broadly: Ivuxolimab was a fully human IgG2 agonistic monoclonal antibody targeting the costimulatory receptor OX40 (CD134). The point of sequencing TCRbeta in the periphery was to test whether ivuxolimab changed TCR sequence diversity and drove clonal T-cell expansion. Among the approximately 54 dose-escalation patients, about 20 had hepatocellular carcinoma, roughly 15 melanoma, 9 renal cell carcinoma and 9 head and neck cancer. Partial responses were achieved by three dose-escalation patients, of whom one had hepatocellular carcinoma and two had cutaneous melanoma. The paper describes the monotherapy dose-escalation part (N of about 47 patients) of the phase I trial of ivuxolimab. Intravenous ivuxolimab was administered to patients every 2 weeks at six dose levels: 0.01, 0.1, 0.3, 1.5, 3 and 10 mg/kg. In the dose-escalation cohort, approximately 82% of patients were male, and the mean age was 60 years with a range of roughly 20 to 85. Prior anti-PD-1, anti-PD-L1 or anti-CTLA-4 therapy was permitted, and checkpoint inhibitors had been received by roughly two fifths of dose-escalation patients.

The CDR3 contains 16 residues, cysteine and phenylalanine counted. Only the CDR3 DNA is retained, 48 bases long and in frame from the first base. As encoded in the germline V gene (reference sequence), CDR1 is GTSNPN while CDR2 is SVGIG. Trimming takes 0 bases from V and 0 bases from J, and the germline ends sit 12 bases apart. The trial excluded patients who had a history of autoimmune disease or who were on systemic immunosuppression. Peripheral blood for TCR sequencing was collected from all dose cohorts at baseline, on cycle 4 day 1, and on cycle 7 day 1. The samples were drawn from a first-in-human, open-label, multicenter phase I dose-escalation trial of ivuxolimab. Adults with locally advanced or metastatic melanoma, renal cell, hepatocellular, or head and neck squamous cell carcinoma were enrolled in the trial. Before TCR sequencing, CD4+ and CD8+ T cells were separately sorted from peripheral blood.

Comments on this clone: Its antigen remains unidentified. No base-level quality is on record; no much larger clone is a single base apart.

Broader findings and caveats from the paper: After ivuxolimab, CD8+ T cells had more expanded clones than CD4+ T cells on average. The antigen specificity of the peripheral T cells that underwent clonal expansion was not determined. Clonal expansion of both CD4+ and CD8+ blood T cells was observed from baseline to week 6 at doses 0.1 to 3.0 mg/kg. Low levels of normalized T-cell clonal expansion were also shown by some nonresponding patients. In partial responders in the 0.1-3.0 mg/kg groups, normalized peripheral clonal expansion was found to be among the lowest, especially among CD8+ T cells.

Genomic DNA was isolated from the sorted cells so that the TCRbeta CDR3 region could be sequenced. The immunoSEQ Assay was used for sequencing of TCRbeta CDR3 regions. Drawn from immuneACCESS, this table holds only the in-frame rearrangements with V and J called that TCRdb kept. Clones are partly lost; checked studies trace under half to an unresolved V gene and leave the rest unexplained. Recorded for this sample are about 27,000 clones; 85% of them occurred a single time. The biggest ten clones account for around 50% of the sample. Sequenced material: CD4+ or CD8+ T cells sorted from blood, taken in a trial of the OX40 agonist ivuxolimab. The receptor comes from an adult with an advanced solid tumor such as melanoma, head and neck, liver or kidney cancer. The rearranged segments are TRBV30 and TRBJ2-1; no D gene is confidently identified. For the CDR3, the sequence is CAWSVGVPSSYNEQFF. The DNA sequence follows: TGTGCCTGGAGTGTTGGAGTGCCAAGCTCCTACAATGAGCAGTTCTTC.